These 30 T cell receptor beta chains share one sample of origin, sequenced in a study of blood T cell repertoires in COVID-19. Profiling relied on immunoSEQ multiplex PCR, and the TCRdb table lists in-frame clones only, not all of them. The sample records about 300,000 clones, roughly 85% being singletons. Sequencing was carried out using peripheral blood. Receptors were obtained from a woman aged 50 to 65 who had recovered from COVID-19.

This clone has only one observation. The chain carries TRBV5-6 and TRBJ1-2; the D gene is possibly TRBD1 (6 bases). The CDR3 has 13 amino acids. Trimming pared 5 bases from V and 2 bases from J, leaving 10 bases between. Per the germline V gene, CDR1 is SGHDT and CDR2 is YYEEEE. In nucleotides, the CDR3 is TGTGCCAGCAGTGATACAGGGAACTATGGCTACACCTTC. Translating gives CASSDTGNYGYTF. Drawing the rest from reference TRBV5-6 and TRBJ1-2, the complete variable domain is DAGVTQSPTHLIKTRGQQVTLRCSPKSGHDTVSWYQQALGQGPQFIFQYYEEEERQRGNFPDRFSGHQFPNYSSELNVNALLLGDSALYLCASSDTGNYGYTFGSGTRLTVV.

This clone appeared a few times. The rearrangement uses TRBV7-3 and TRBJ2-7; 7 bases match TRBD2. The CDR3 covers 17 residues. Germline V gene sequence: CDR1 SGHTA, CDR2 FQGTGA. J was trimmed by 2 bases and V by 5 bases; bases with no gene match: 15. Written as DNA, the CDR3 is TGTGCCAGCAGCCCCCCTGGGGGTCTAGCGGACACCTACGAGCAGTACTTC. Its translation: CASSPPGGLADTYEQYF.

This clone was counted a single time. This sequence joins TRBV4-3 and TRBJ1-1; D possibly corresponds to TRBD1 (5 bases). Trimming left V 4 bases short and J 3 bases short, with 15 bases between. Per germline, CDR1 LGHNA and CDR2 YSLEER. The CDR3 runs to 15 residues. CDR3 nucleotides: TGCGCCAGCAGCCCAGAGCCCCTAGGGGACACTGAAGCTTTCTTT. This encodes CASSPEPLGDTEAFF.

The chain has TRBV7-2 and TRBJ1-4; maybe TRBD1 (6 bases). V dropped 5 bases and J dropped 4 bases, with 11 bases sitting between them. The CDR3 loop spans 14 amino acids. CDR1 is SGHTA and CDR2 is FQGNSA in the germline V gene. The CDR3 spells CASSPGHHNEKLFF. The CDR3 bases are TGTGCCAGCAGCCCGGGACACCATAATGAAAAACTGTTTTTT.

The V call is TRBV11-3, the J call TRBJ2-7; TRBD1 might be the D (5 bases). This CDR3 is 13 amino acids long. In germline, CDR1 is SGHNT, CDR2 YENEEA. V lost 1 base and J 5 bases, leaving 9 bases between the germline ends. CDR3 sequence (DNA): TGTGCCAGCAGCTTAGGTGCAGGGAACGAGCAGTACTTC. Translating gives CASSLGAGNEQYF.

J is TRBJ2-7 and V is TRBV5-6, with 10 bases identical to TRBD2. This CDR3 is built from 14 residues. The J segment lost 2 bases and the V segment lost 5 bases, leaving 4 bases of the junction unmatched. Per the germline V gene, CDR1 is SGHDT and CDR2 is YYEEEE. The CDR3 DNA reads TGTGCCAGCAGGGGAGCGGGAGGGCCCTACGAGCAGTACTTC. Protein: CASRGAGGPYEQYF.

The chain links TRBV7-3 to TRBJ2-2, with D unresolved. The CDR3 contains 12 residues. Looked up from germline, CDR1 is SGHTA and CDR2 is FQGTGA. The V end lost 3 bases, the J end lost 6 bases, and 5 bases lay between the germline ends. The CDR3 DNA sequence: TGTGCCAGCAGCTTTGAGGCCGGGGAGCTGTTTTTT. Encoded protein: CASSFEAGELFF.

This chain links TRBV5-1 with TRBJ1-5, with a tentative D call TRBD1 (5 bases). The length of the CDR3 is 15 residues. Trimming took off 4 bases at V and 3 bases at J, with 14 bases between the two ends. Germline CDR1 SGHRS, CDR2 YFSETQ. CDR3 in DNA: TGCGCCAGCAGCACCTCGACAGTCGCCAATCAGCCCCAGCATTTT. It is translated as CASSTSTVANQPQHF.

This clone was recorded only once. In the same sample, other DNA sequences code for this CDR3. This chain uses TRBV15 with TRBJ1-3; unclear D gene. Trimming removed 0 bases at V and 4 bases at J, with 4 bases between. Germline CDR1 reads LNHNV; CDR2 reads YYDKDF (reference sequence). This CDR3 has 13 residues. The CDR3 nucleotides read TGTGCCACCAGCAGAGACAGAGGAAACACCATATATTTT. As protein: CATSRDRGNTIYF.

The chain combines TRBV9 with TRBJ2-7; 8 positions match TRBD2. V was clipped by 2 bases and J by 0 bases; unmatched bases: 1. Germline V gene sequence: CDR1 SGDLS, CDR2 YYNGEE. CDR3 length: 14 amino acids. In DNA form, the CDR3 reads TGTGCCAGCAGCGTTAGCGGGAACTCCTACGAGCAGTACTTC. It codes for CASSVSGNSYEQYF.

This clone appeared a single time. This chain joins TRBV27 and TRBJ1-1; possibly TRBD1 for D (5 bases). Trimming removed 4 bases from V and 5 bases from J, with 14 bases in between. The CDR3 consists of 14 residues. The germline V gene has CDR1 MNHEY and CDR2 SMNVEV (reference sequence). This chain's CDR3 is CASSWHGTGTEAFF. In nucleotides, the CDR3 is TGTGCCAGCAGTTGGCACGGGACTGGAACTGAAGCTTTCTTT.

This clone was seen more than once but under ten times. The chain combines TRBV28 with TRBJ1-1; tentatively, D is TRBD1 (5 bases). The CDR3 loop spans 13 amino acids. The V and J ends lost 5 bases and 1 base respectively, with 8 bases between them. CDR1 is MDHEN, CDR2 SYDVKM, per germline. The CDR3 here is CASSTTANTEAFF. CDR3 nucleotides: TGTGCCAGCAGTACGACAGCGAACACTGAAGCTTTCTTT. Combining the CDR3 with reference TRBV28 and TRBJ1-1 gives the whole variable domain DVKVTQSSRYLVKRTGEKVFLECVQDMDHENMFWYRQDPGLGLRLIYFSYDVKMKEKGDIPEGYSVSREKKERFSLILESASTNQTSMYLCASSTTANTEAFFGQGTRLTVV.

This clone was recorded only once. The J gene is TRBJ2-3, the V gene TRBV10-3; 10 bases are a match to TRBD1. The CDR3 covers 16 residues. V was pared by 1 base and J by 3 bases, with 4 bases of the junction left unmatched. CDR1 is ENHRY, CDR2 SYGVKD, per germline. The CDR3 DNA reads as TGTGCCATCAGTGAGTGGAGGGACAGGGGAACAGATACGCAGTATTTT. Encoded protein: CAISEWRDRGTDTQYF.

The chain links TRBV18 to TRBJ2-1, with 7 bases fitting TRBD1. CDR1 is KGHSH, CDR2 LQKENI, per germline. The V gene end was trimmed by 0 bases and the J gene end by 4 bases; junction bases not matched to a gene: 3. This CDR3 spans 15 amino acids. The CDR3: CASSPPGQLYNEQFF. CDR3 sequence (DNA): TGTGCCAGCTCACCACCGGGACAGTTATACAATGAGCAGTTCTTC. The full variable domain, in which reference TRBV18 and TRBJ2-1 provide the parts outside the CDR3, is NAGVMQNPRHLVRRRGQEARLRCSPMKGHSHVYWYRQLPEEGLKFMVYLQKENIIDESGMPKERFSAEFPKEGPSILRIQQVVRGDSAAYFCASSPPGQLYNEQFFGPGTRLTVL.

The chain links TRBV28 to TRBJ1-1; D may be TRBD1 (5 bases). Germline lookup yields CDR1 MDHEN and CDR2 SYDVKM. V dropped 3 bases and J dropped 3 bases, with 20 bases sitting between them. This CDR3 is built from 17 residues. The CDR3: CASSFTFLRGWDTEAFF. The CDR3 nucleotides are TGTGCCAGCAGTTTTACGTTCCTTAGGGGATGGGACACTGAAGCTTTCTTT.

V is TRBV7-3 and J is TRBJ2-7; unclear D gene. V was clipped by 2 bases and J by 5 bases, with 7 bases between them. Germline V gives CDR1 SGHTA, CDR2 FQGTGA. The CDR3 consists of 12 residues. The CDR3 loop reads CASSLPGDEQYF. The CDR3 nucleotides read TGTGCCAGCAGCTTACCCGGTGACGAGCAGTACTTC.

V gene TRBV30 combines with J gene TRBJ1-2; TRBD1 matches 9 bases. In germline, CDR1 is GTSNPN, CDR2 SVGIG (reference sequence). Trimming at V came to 5 bases and at J to 12 bases, leaving 7 bases not matched to a gene. This CDR3 region has 11 residues. CDR3 coding DNA: TGTGCCTGGGAGACAGGGGGGGCCCACACCTTC. Its translation is CAWETGGAHTF.

V gene TRBV5-5 combines with J gene TRBJ2-7; the match to TRBD1 covers 7 bases. Per germline, CDR1 SGHKS and CDR2 YYEKEE (reference sequence). Trimming removed 3 bases from V and 1 base from J; junction bases left unmatched: 7. The CDR3 totals 15 residues. CDR3 amino acids: CASSWWDSGSYEQYF. The CDR3 coding sequence is TGTGCCAGCAGCTGGTGGGACAGCGGTTCCTACGAGCAGTACTTC.

This clone was counted a few times. The chain recombines TRBV5-1 with TRBJ2-6, with D maybe TRBD2 (5 bases). Germline V gene data show CDR1 as SGHRS and CDR2 as YFSETQ. The CDR3 contains 18 residues. Trimming took 0 bases from V and 2 from J, leaving 15 bases between them. CDR3 region: CASSLVSLGSAGANVLTF. Here the CDR3 DNA reads TGCGCCAGCAGCTTGGTGTCCTTGGGGAGCGCTGGGGCCAACGTCCTGACTTTC.

The rearrangement joins TRBV9 to TRBJ2-1; 9 nucleotides align to TRBD2. The germline gives CDR1 SGDLS, CDR2 YYNGEE. V shed 0 bases and J 4 bases; nucleotides not matched to a gene: 8. CDR3 length: 17 amino acids. CDR3 sequence reads: CASSVGVAGAIYNEQFF. The CDR3 region has the DNA TGTGCCAGCAGCGTAGGCGTAGCGGGGGCTATTTACAATGAGCAGTTCTTC. Together with reference TRBV9 and TRBJ2-1, the CDR3 gives the full variable domain: DSGVTQTPKHLITATGQRVTLRCSPRSGDLSVYWYQQSLDQGLQFLIQYYNGEERAKGNILERFSAQQFPDLHSELNLSSLELGDSALYFCASSVGVAGAIYNEQFFGPGTRLTVL.

J is TRBJ2-6 and V is TRBV2; D is perhaps TRBD2 (7 bases). V was clipped by 5 bases and J by 2 bases, with 13 bases between them. This CDR3 is built from 16 residues. CDR1 and CDR2 from the germline V gene are SNHLY and FYNNEI. CDR3 protein: CASSILGGPGANVLTF. CDR3 coding DNA: TGTGCCAGCAGTATCCTCGGGGGGCCTGGGGCCAACGTCCTGACTTTC.

J is TRBJ2-3 and V is TRBV19, with D perhaps matching TRBD1 (5 bases). Trimming stripped 8 bases from V and 0 bases from J, with 15 bases between. There are 15 residues in the CDR3. Germline CDR1 LNHDA, CDR2 SQIVND (reference sequence). The CDR3 is CASVRTSTSTDTQYF. The CDR3 nucleotides read TGTGCCAGTGTGCGGACATCAACTAGCACAGATACGCAGTATTTT.

The chain employs TRBV5-1 and TRBJ2-7; no reliable D call. Germline lookup yields CDR1 SGHRS and CDR2 YFSETQ. Trimming shortened V by 0 bases and J by 5 bases, and 9 bases separated the two germline ends. The CDR3 covers 13 residues. For the CDR3, the DNA is TGCGCCAGCAGCTTGGACAAGGAGCACGAGCAGTACTTC. Its translation: CASSLDKEHEQYF.

This clone has a single count. CDR3 coding DNA: TGTGCCAGCAGCCCCTTAGGGGGGGAGAGGACTGAAGCTTTCTTT. It translates to CASSPLGGERTEAFF. The gene calls are TRBV5-5 and TRBJ1-1, with D tentatively TRBD1 (6 bases). The CDR3 totals 15 residues. V was clipped by 4 bases and J by 5 bases, with 18 bases between them. Germline CDR1 is SGHKS and CDR2 is YYEKEE (reference sequence).

The chain links TRBV19 to TRBJ1-3, with D perhaps matching TRBD1 (6 bases). V was shortened by 6 bases and J by 2 bases, with 17 bases between the two germline ends. Per germline, CDR1 LNHDA and CDR2 SQIVND (reference sequence). This CDR3 has 16 amino acids. CDR3 residues: CASRPPTGIAGNTIYF. CDR3 bases: TGTGCCAGTAGACCACCCACAGGGATCGCTGGAAACACCATATATTTT. The entire variable domain, with the rest obtained from reference TRBV19 and TRBJ1-3, is as follows: DGGITQSPKYLFRKEGQNVTLSCEQNLNHDAMYWYRQDPGQGLRLIYYSQIVNDFQKGDIAEGYSVSREKKESFPLTVTSAQKNPTAFYLCASRPPTGIAGNTIYFGEGSWLTVV.

The gene calls are TRBV30 and TRBJ1-5; the match to TRBD1 covers 8 bases. In germline, CDR1 is GTSNPN, CDR2 SVGIG (reference sequence). The CDR3 totals 15 residues. Losses at the gene ends were 3 bases for V and 7 bases for J; bases not matched to a gene: 11. The DNA for the CDR3 is TGTGCCTGGAGCGTTTCTTCAGGGGGCTACCAGCCCCAGCATTTT. Amino acid sequence: CAWSVSSGGYQPQHF.

The chain uses TRBV7-9 and TRBJ2-3, with D possibly TRBD1 on 6 matching bases. The CDR3 is made up of 15 amino acids. CDR1 and CDR2 from the germline V gene are SEHNR and FQNEAQ (reference sequence). Trimming shortened V by 1 base and J by 7 bases, and 15 bases separated the two germline ends. CDR3 bases: TGTGCCAGCAGCTTAGGGGAATGGGGGCTGAATACGCAGTATTTT. Its protein is CASSLGEWGLNTQYF.

The chain couples TRBV29-1 to TRBJ2-7, with no clear D. The CDR3 extends over 13 amino acids. Germline CDR1 and CDR2: SQVTM and ANQGSEA. Deletions cut 4 bases from V and 2 bases from J, with 12 bases between. In nucleotides, the CDR3 is TGCAGCGTTGCCGAGCCGATGACCTACGAGCAGTACTTC. Residues: CSVAEPMTYEQYF.

The CDR3 here is CASSLGQGVLRETQYF. DNA for the CDR3: TGTGCCAGCAGCTTGGGACAGGGGGTTTTACGGGAGACCCAGTACTTC. The chain links TRBV5-5 to TRBJ2-5, with 9 bases identical to TRBD1. The trim removed 0 bases at V and 5 bases at J, leaving 8 bases unmatched. Looked up from germline, CDR1 is SGHKS and CDR2 is YYEKEE (reference sequence). CDR3 length equals 16 residues.

The chain couples TRBV9 to TRBJ2-7; TRBD1 matches 9 bases. The germline V gene has CDR1 SGDLS and CDR2 YYNGEE. V was clipped by 0 bases and J by 6 bases; unmatched bases: 10. The CDR3 consists of 16 residues. In nucleotides, the CDR3 is TGTGCCAGCAGCGTAGAGGGGACAGGGATTAAGGGCGAGCAGTACTTC. It translates to CASSVEGTGIKGEQYF.